The 19 T cell receptor beta chains below come from one sample, sequenced in a study of blood T cell repertoires in COVID-19. Clones were sequenced by immunoSEQ multiplex PCR, and TCRdb holds only the in-frame ones, with some missing. Of tens of thousands of clones listed, approximately 80% are singletons. Sequenced sample: peripheral blood. The receptors were sampled from an elderly woman with active or convalescent COVID-19.

The V call is TRBV3-1 (or the pseudogene TRBV3-2), the J call TRBJ1-6; D uncertain. The CDR3 is 14 residues long. The germline V gene has CDR1 LGHDT and CDR2 YNNKEL (reference sequence). The V end lost 0 bases, the J end lost 4 bases, and 4 bases lay between the germline ends. CDR3 bases: TGTGCCAGCAGCCAAGATCGTTATAATTCACCCCTCCACTTT. Its translation: CASSQDRYNSPLHF.

This rearrangement joins TRBV7-6 to TRBJ2-2; D possibly corresponds to TRBD2 (6 bases). This CDR3 has 15 amino acids. Germline assignment: CDR1 SGHVS and CDR2 FNYEAQ. V was cut by 2 bases and J by 4 bases, with 11 bases left in between. CDR3 protein: CASSLTLGGTGELFF. The CDR3 DNA is TGTGCCAGCAGCTTAACCTTGGGGGGCACCGGGGAGCTGTTTTTT.

V usage is TRBV25-1 and J usage is TRBJ2-2; possible D gene TRBD1, 5 bases. In germline, CDR1 is MGHDK, CDR2 SYGVNS. Trimming left V 1 base short and J 2 bases short, with 11 bases between. The CDR3 runs to 16 residues. The CDR3 DNA follows: TGTGCCAGCAGTGAATCGACAGCACCAAACACCGGGGAGCTGTTTTTT. Translation gives CASSESTAPNTGELFF.

This rearrangement joins TRBV27 to TRBJ2-7, with 9 positions matching TRBD2. Germline V gene lookup returns CDR1 MNHEY and CDR2 SMNVEV (reference sequence). After removal of 7 bases from V and 6 bases from J, the junction contained 10 bases not matched to a gene. This CDR3 region has 14 residues. CDR3 in DNA: TGTGCCAGCAACCCGCTTAGCGGGGGCAGCGAGCAGTACTTC. Its protein is CASNPLSGGSEQYF.

This clone was seen a handful of times. The V gene is TRBV30, the J gene TRBJ1-1; no reliable D call. The CDR3 has 13 amino acids. Germline V gene data show CDR1 as GTSNPN and CDR2 as SVGIG (reference sequence). The germline V and J ends were trimmed by 3 bases and 2 bases, with 10 bases remaining between them. The DNA of the CDR3 is TGTGCCTGGAGATCGGGTTTTAACACTGAAGCTTTCTTT. Its translation: CAWRSGFNTEAFF.

This chain links TRBV6-5 with TRBJ1-2, with D perhaps matching TRBD1 (5 bases). Germline CDR1 is MNHEY and CDR2 is SVGAGI. The V end was cut by 6 bases, the J end by 8 bases, with 16 bases between. The CDR3 is made up of 13 amino acids. The CDR3 loop reads CASRPGGGGGYTF. The CDR3 DNA reads as TGTGCCAGCAGGCCGGGGGGAGGTGGAGGCTACACCTTC.

The genes are TRBV10-3 and TRBJ2-7; TRBD1 matches 9 bases. The V gene's germline CDR1 is ENHRY and CDR2 SYGVKD. V was clipped by 6 bases and J by 5 bases; unmatched bases: 8. CDR3 size: 14 residues. The CDR3: CAISGRDRENEQYF. CDR3 nucleotide sequence: TGTGCCATCAGCGGCCGGGACAGGGAAAACGAGCAGTACTTC.

The chain joins TRBV5-1 to TRBJ2-3, with 11 bases aligning to TRBD2. The CDR3 loop spans 15 amino acids. Germline V gene lookup returns CDR1 SGHRS and CDR2 YFSETQ. Unmatched junction bases numbered 4, after V lost 5 bases and J lost 2 bases. CDR3 sequence (DNA): TGCGCCAGCAGTGGTAGCGGGGGGGTCACAGATACGCAGTATTTT. It specifies CASSGSGGVTDTQYF.

This clone appeared a few times. V and J are TRBV11-2 and TRBJ2-7, with 14 bases that match TRBD2. The CDR3 consists of 17 residues. Germline V gene sequence: CDR1 SGHAT, CDR2 FQNNGV. V lost 5 bases to trimming and J lost 4 bases; unmatched junction nucleotides: 10. Here the CDR3 DNA reads TGTGCCAGCAGCCCTGGGAGGACTAGCGGGGGGTGGTACGAGCAGTACTTC. Translating gives CASSPGRTSGGWYEQYF.

V is TRBV29-1 and J is TRBJ2-3; the D is unclear. This CDR3 comprises 12 residues. Trimming took off 7 bases at V and 2 bases at J, with 10 bases between the two ends. CDR1 is SQVTM and CDR2 is ANQGSEA in the germline V gene. Written as DNA, the CDR3 is TGCAGCGGAACAGACCCCACAGATACGCAGTATTTT. This gives the protein CSGTDPTDTQYF.

This chain connects TRBV5-6 to TRBJ1-5, with 7 nucleotides matching TRBD1. V shed 1 base, J shed 7 bases, and the junction held 14 bases outside the gene matches. CDR3 length: 17 amino acids. CDR1 and CDR2 from the germline V gene are SGHDT and YYEEEE. The CDR3 DNA reads TGTGCCAGCAGCTTGTGGAGGGGGCGAGTAGGTTCCCAGCCCCAGCATTTT. Amino acid sequence: CASSLWRGRVGSQPQHF.

The chain combines TRBV4-1 with TRBJ1-5; 8 nucleotides match TRBD1. The CDR3 is 15 residues long. From germline, CDR1 is MGHRA and CDR2 YSYEKL. V lost 4 bases, J lost 1 base, and 3 bases stayed unmatched. This chain's CDR3 is CASSRWTGSNQPQHF. The CDR3 DNA follows: TGCGCCAGCAGCCGTTGGACAGGGAGCAATCAGCCCCAGCATTTT.

The rearrangement joins TRBV19 to TRBJ1-1; D remains unclear. Germline V gene sequence: CDR1 LNHDA, CDR2 SQIVND (reference sequence). The germline V and J ends were trimmed by 3 bases and 6 bases, with 8 bases remaining between them. The CDR3 is made up of 12 amino acids. The CDR3 sequence: CASSIGESEAFF. As DNA, the CDR3 is TGTGCCAGTAGTATCGGGGAGTCTGAAGCTTTCTTT. The full variable domain, rest sourced from reference TRBV19 and TRBJ1-1, is DGGITQSPKYLFRKEGQNVTLSCEQNLNHDAMYWYRQDPGQGLRLIYYSQIVNDFQKGDIAEGYSVSREKKESFPLTVTSAQKNPTAFYLCASSIGESEAFFGQGTRLTVV.

The CDR3 DNA reads as TGTGCCAGCTCGCGACTACAGGGGGAAGAAAACACCATATATTTT. Translation gives CASSRLQGEENTIYF. The V call is TRBV18, the J call TRBJ1-3; 8 nucleotides agree with TRBD1. Germline assignment: CDR1 KGHSH and CDR2 LQKENI. CDR3 length equals 15 residues. Trimming took 6 bases from V and 6 from J; bases not matched to a gene: 10.

The sample holds one count of this clone. CDR3 DNA sequence: TGTGCCAGTAGTATCGACAGGGCAGGTTCACCCCTCCACTTT. Amino acid sequence: CASSIDRAGSPLHF. The rearrangement joins TRBV19 to TRBJ1-6; TRBD1 aligns across 7 bases. This CDR3 region has 14 residues. The junction had 5 bases not matched to a gene; V was cut back by 3 bases and J by 9 bases. CDR1 LNHDA and CDR2 SQIVND come from the germline V gene (reference sequence).

This chain joins TRBV5-1 and TRBJ1-2; tentatively, D is TRBD1 (5 bases). The germline V gene has CDR1 SGHRS and CDR2 YFSETQ. Trimming cost V 4 bases and J 5 bases, with 12 bases left between them. The CDR3 length is 13 residues. DNA of the CDR3: TGCGCCAGCAGCCAACGGGGGGAATATGGCTACACCTTC. Protein sequence: CASSQRGEYGYTF.

This clone appeared once. The rearrangement links TRBV6-5 to TRBJ1-1; 8 nucleotides line up with TRBD1. CDR1 and CDR2 (germline): MNHEY, SVGAGI. The CDR3 loop spans 14 amino acids. V was pared by 6 bases and J by 2 bases, with 5 bases of the junction left unmatched. The CDR3 here is CASRWTGLNTEAFF. The DNA of the CDR3 is TGTGCCAGCAGATGGACAGGGTTAAACACTGAAGCTTTCTTT.

The V gene is TRBV11-3, the J gene TRBJ2-4; 7 bases match TRBD1. Germline CDR1 reads SGHNT; CDR2 reads YENEEA. With 0 bases clipped from V and 12 bases from J, the junction kept 2 bases outside the gene matches. This CDR3 has 12 amino acids. The chain's CDR3 is CASSLDRDSQYF. In nucleotides, the CDR3 is TGTGCCAGCAGCTTAGATCGGGACAGTCAGTACTTC. The whole variable domain, filled in from reference TRBV11-3 and TRBJ2-4, reads EAGVVQSPRYKIIEKKQPVAFWCNPISGHNTLYWYLQNLGQGPELLIRYENEEAVDDSQLPKDRFSAERLKGVDSTLKIQPAELGDSAVYLCASSLDRDSQYFGAGTRLSVL.

This chain connects TRBV21-1 to TRBJ1-6; the D call in the table, TRBD1, was not verified against the DNA. TRBV21-1 is a pseudogene locus. The CDR3 sequence is 17 residues long. CDR3 sequence: CASSKGGLTGRNSPLHF. CDR3 nucleotide sequence: TGTGCCAGCAGCAAAGGGGGATTGACAGGGCGGAATTCACCCCTCCACTTT.